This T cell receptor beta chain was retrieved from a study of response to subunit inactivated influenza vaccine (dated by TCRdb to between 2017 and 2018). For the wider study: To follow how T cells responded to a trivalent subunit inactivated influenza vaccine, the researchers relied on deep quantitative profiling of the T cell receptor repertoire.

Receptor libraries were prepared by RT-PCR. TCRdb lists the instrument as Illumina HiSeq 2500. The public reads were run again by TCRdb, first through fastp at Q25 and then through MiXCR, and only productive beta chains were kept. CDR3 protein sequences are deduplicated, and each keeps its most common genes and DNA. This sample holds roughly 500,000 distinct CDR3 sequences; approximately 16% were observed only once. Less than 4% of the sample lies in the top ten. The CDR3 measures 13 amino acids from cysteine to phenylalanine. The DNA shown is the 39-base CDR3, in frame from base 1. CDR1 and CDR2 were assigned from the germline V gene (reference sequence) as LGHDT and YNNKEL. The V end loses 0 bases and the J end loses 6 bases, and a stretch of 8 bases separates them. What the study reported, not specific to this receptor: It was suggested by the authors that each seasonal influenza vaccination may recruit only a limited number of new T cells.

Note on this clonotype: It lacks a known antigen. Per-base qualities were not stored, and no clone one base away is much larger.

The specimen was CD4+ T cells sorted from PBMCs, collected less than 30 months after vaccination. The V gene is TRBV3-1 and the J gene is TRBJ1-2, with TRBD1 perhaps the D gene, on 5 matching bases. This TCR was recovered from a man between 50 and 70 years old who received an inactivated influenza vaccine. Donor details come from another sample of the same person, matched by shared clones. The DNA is TGTGCCAGCAGCCAAGAGAAGGGGAATGGCTACACCTTC. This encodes CASSQEKGNGYTF.